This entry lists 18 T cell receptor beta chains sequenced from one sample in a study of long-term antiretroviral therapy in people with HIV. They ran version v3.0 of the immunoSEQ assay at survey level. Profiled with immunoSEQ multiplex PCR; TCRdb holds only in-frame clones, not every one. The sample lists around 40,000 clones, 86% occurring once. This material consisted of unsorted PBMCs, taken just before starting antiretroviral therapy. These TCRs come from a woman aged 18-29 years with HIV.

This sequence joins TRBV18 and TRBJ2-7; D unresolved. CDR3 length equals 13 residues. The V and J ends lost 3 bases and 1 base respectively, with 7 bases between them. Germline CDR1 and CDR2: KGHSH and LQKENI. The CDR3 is CASSPDSSYEQYF. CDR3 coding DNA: TGTGCCAGCTCACCCGACTCATCCTACGAGCAGTACTTC. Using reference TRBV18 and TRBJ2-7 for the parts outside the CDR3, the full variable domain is NAGVMQNPRHLVRRRGQEARLRCSPMKGHSHVYWYRQLPEEGLKFMVYLQKENIIDESGMPKERFSAEFPKEGPSILRIQQVVRGDSAAYFCASSPDSSYEQYFGPGTRLTVT.

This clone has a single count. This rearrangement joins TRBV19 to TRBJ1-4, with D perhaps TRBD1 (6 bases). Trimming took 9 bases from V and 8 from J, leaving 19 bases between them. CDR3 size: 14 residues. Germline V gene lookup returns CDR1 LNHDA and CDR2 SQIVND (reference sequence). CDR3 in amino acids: CASRKRGAWEKLFF. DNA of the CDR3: TGTGCCAGCCGAAAACGGGGGGCGTGGGAAAAACTGTTTTTT.

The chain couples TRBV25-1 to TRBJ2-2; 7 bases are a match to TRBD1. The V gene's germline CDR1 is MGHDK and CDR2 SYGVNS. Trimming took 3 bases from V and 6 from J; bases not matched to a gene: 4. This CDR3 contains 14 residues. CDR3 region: CASSDLRGPGELFF. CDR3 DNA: TGTGCCAGCAGTGATTTAAGGGGGCCCGGGGAGCTGTTTTTT.

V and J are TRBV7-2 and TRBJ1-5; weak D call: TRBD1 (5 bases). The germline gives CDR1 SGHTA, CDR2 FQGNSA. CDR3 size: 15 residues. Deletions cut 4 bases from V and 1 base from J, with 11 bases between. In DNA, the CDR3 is TGTGCCAGCAGCTATGTGCCAGGGAGCAATCAGCCCCAGCATTTT. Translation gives CASSYVPGSNQPQHF.

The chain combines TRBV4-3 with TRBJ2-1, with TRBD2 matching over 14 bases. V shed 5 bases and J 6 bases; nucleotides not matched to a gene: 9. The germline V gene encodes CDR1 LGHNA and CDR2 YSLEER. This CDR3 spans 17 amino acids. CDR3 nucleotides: TGCGCCAGCAGCGCCTATCTCGGACTAGCGGGAGGCAATGAGCAGTTCTTC. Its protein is CASSAYLGLAGGNEQFF.

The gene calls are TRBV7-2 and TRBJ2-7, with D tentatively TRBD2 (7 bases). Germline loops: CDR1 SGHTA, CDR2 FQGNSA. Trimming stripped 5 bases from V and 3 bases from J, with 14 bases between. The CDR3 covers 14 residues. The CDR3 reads CASSPQGGGYEQYF. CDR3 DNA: TGTGCCAGCAGCCCCCAGGGAGGGGGCTACGAGCAGTACTTC.

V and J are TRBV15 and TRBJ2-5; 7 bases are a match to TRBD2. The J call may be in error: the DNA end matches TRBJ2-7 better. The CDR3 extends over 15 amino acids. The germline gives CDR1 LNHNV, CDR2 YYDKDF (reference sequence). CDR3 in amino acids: CATSREMDGGYEQYF. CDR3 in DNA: TGTGCCACCAGCAGAGAAATGGACGGGGGGTACGAGCAGTACTTC.

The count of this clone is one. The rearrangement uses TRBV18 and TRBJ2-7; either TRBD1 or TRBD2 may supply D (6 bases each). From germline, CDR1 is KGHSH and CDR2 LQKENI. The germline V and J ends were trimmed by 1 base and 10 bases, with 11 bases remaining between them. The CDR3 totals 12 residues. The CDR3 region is CASSPRGGPQYF. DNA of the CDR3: TGTGCCAGCTCACCACGTGGGGGGCCCCAGTACTTC. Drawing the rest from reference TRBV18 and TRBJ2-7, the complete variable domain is NAGVMQNPRHLVRRRGQEARLRCSPMKGHSHVYWYRQLPEEGLKFMVYLQKENIIDESGMPKERFSAEFPKEGPSILRIQQVVRGDSAAYFCASSPRGGPQYFGPGTRLTVT.

The CDR3, as DNA: TGTGCCAGCAGCCTGGGACTAGCGGGAGGGTGGGAAGGAGAGCAGTACTTC. Its protein product is CASSLGLAGGWEGEQYF. The V and J genes are TRBV5-6 and TRBJ2-7, with 16 bases that match TRBD2. After removal of 4 bases from V and 7 bases from J, the junction contained 11 bases not matched to a gene. The CDR3 covers 17 residues. Germline CDR1 reads SGHDT; CDR2 reads YYEEEE.

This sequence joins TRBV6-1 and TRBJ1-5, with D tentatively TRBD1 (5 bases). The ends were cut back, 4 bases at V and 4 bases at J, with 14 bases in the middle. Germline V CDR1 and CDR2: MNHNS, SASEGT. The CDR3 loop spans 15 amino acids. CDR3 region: CASSGGVRWNQPQHF. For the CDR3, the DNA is TGTGCCAGCAGTGGAGGGGTCCGTTGGAATCAGCCCCAGCATTTT.

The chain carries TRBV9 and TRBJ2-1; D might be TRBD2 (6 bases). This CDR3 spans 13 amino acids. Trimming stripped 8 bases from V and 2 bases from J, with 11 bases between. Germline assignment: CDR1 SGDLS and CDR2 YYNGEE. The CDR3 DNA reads TGTGCCAGTAATCGCGGGACCTACAATGAGCAGTTCTTC. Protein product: CASNRGTYNEQFF.

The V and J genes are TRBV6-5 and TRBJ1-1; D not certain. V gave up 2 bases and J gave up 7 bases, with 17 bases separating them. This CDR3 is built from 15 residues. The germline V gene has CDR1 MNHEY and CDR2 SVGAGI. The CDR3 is CASSYARVSGVEAFF. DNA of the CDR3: TGTGCCAGCAGTTACGCTAGGGTTTCTGGGGTTGAAGCTTTCTTT.

DNA for the CDR3: TGTGCCAGCAGTTTAGAGACAGGCAAAACAAGACAGGGCAATGAGCAGTTCTTC. Translating gives CASSLETGKTRQGNEQFF. The chain carries TRBV27 and TRBJ2-1; TRBD1 matches 7 bases. This CDR3 region has 18 residues. Germline V lookup: CDR1 MNHEY, CDR2 SMNVEV (reference sequence). The trim removed 2 bases at V and 6 bases at J, leaving 16 bases unmatched.

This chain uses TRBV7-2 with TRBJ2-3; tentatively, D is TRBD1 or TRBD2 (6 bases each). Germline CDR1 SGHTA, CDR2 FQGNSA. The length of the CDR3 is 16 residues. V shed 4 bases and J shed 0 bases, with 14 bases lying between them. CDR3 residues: CASSSEGGISTDTQYF. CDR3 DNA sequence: TGTGCCAGCAGCTCGGAGGGGGGTATCAGCACAGATACGCAGTATTTT.

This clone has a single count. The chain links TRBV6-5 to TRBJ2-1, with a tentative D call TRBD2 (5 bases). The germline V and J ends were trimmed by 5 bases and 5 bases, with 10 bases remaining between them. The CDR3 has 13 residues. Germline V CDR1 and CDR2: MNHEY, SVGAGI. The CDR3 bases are TGTGCCAGCAGTGCCGCCGGGAACAATGAGCAGTTCTTC. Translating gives CASSAAGNNEQFF.

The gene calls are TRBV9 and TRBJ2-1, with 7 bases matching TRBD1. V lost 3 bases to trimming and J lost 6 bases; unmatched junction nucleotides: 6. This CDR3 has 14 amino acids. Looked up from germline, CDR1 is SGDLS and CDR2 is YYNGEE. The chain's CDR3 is CASSATPGGNEQFF. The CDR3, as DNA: TGTGCCAGCAGCGCCACTCCAGGGGGCAATGAGCAGTTCTTC.

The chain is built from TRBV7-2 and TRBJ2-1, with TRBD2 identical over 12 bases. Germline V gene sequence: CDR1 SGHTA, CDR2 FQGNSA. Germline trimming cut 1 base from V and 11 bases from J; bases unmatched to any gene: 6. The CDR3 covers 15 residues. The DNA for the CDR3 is TGTGCCAGCAGCTTAGGACTAGCGGGAGTCCCCCAGCAGTTCTTC. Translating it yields CASSLGLAGVPQQFF.

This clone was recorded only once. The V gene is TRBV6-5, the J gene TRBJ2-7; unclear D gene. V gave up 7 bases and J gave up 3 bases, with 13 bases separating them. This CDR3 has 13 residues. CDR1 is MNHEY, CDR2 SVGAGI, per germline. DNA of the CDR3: TGTGCCAGCACCGACCTCCTATACTACGAGCAGTACTTC. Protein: CASTDLLYYEQYF.